What follows is one TCR beta chain and its context. This record comes from a study of blood T cell repertoires in COVID-19. Background on the study: Specimens from acute and convalescent COVID-19 originated in the United States, Italy and Spain. T cells, B-cell-depleted T cells, or PBMCs provided the cDNA or gDNA that served as material.

Repertoires were generated with immunoSEQ multiplex PCR, while TCRdb's copy carries only in-frame clones and drops some. Seen here are 200,000 to 300,000 clones, 88% observed once, and the top ten hold 0.8%. Germline values: CDR1 KGHDR, CDR2 SFDVKD. With V trimmed by 4 bases and J by 4 bases, 6 bases remained unmatched. The CDR3 is 16 amino acids. The V and J genes are TRBV24-1 and TRBJ2-3; 11 bases are a match to TRBD2. This TCR was recovered from a woman aged 25-40 years with acute or convalescent COVID-19. Sequencing was done on a sample of peripheral blood. DNA for the CDR3: TGTGCCACCAGTGACCATAGCGGGAGGGCCTCAGATACGCAGTATTTT. It yields the protein CATSDHSGRASDTQYF.